This TCR beta chain emerged from a study of cytomegalovirus exposure and HLA in healthy donors (dated by TCRdb to 2016 to 2017). For context, the study as a whole: In an earlier analysis of under 750 of the donors, roughly 300 Gb of sequence data and 117 million unique TCR beta sequences from 150 million to 200 million T cells were reported. Both class I and class II loci were covered by HLA typing, at four-digit resolution. In a later genetic analysis, genome-wide SNP genotypes for about three fifths of the roughly 670 donors were used, and that subset was treated as a discovery cohort. Several DR-DQ haplotypes were treated as single units for association and clustering because of strong linkage in the cohort. The number of donors typed differed by locus, with roughly 620-630 for A, B, C, DRB1 and DQB1, around 500 for DQA1, 600 to 610 for DPA1, and some 450 for DPB1. Among a few hundred genotyped donors of the cohort, an average of about 240,000 unique TCR beta nucleotide sequences were sequenced per donor, around a sixth of them non-productive. In a later analysis, previously published TCR beta repertoires from 600 to 850 donors were re-analyzed and high-resolution HLA genotyping was added so that TCR occurrence patterns could be studied. An early release covering some 640 HLA-typed donors comprised about 310 gigabases of sequencing data and roughly 86 million unique TCR sequences. Rather than using new phenotypic data, the later analysis identified candidate immune exposures from TCR beta sequences and from how often those sequences occurred across donors. The study was designed to test whether signatures of past pathogen exposure could be identified by cataloging public T cell receptors. High-throughput TCR immunosequencing, statistical association of individual TCRs with disease status, and machine learning were combined to predict cytomegalovirus infection status. The study profiled the T cell repertoires of about 640 subjects by immunosequencing and related them to cytomegalovirus serostatus. An earlier analysis of around 580 of the donors used high-throughput TCR beta sequencing to judge whether each TCR beta V gene segment behaved as functional or pseudogenic. All discovery cohort repertoires had been generated using a single sequencing platform. Donor age, sex, ethnicity and CMV serostatus were compiled alongside the repertoire data. Of the roughly 400 genotyped donors, around 81% fell in the genetic ancestry cluster associated with self-reported Caucasian donors. Along with the roughly 670-subject first cohort, a separate validation cohort of 120 different subjects was used.

From its cysteine to its phenylalanine, the CDR3 spans 15 amino acids. Only CDR3 DNA is held: 45 bases, read in frame from base 1. Taken from the germline V gene, the CDR1 and CDR2 loops are SGHTA and FQGNSA. Deletion took 0 bases off V and 2 bases off J, with a span of 8 bases between the germline ends. Of note for this clone: Its antigen has not been determined. Base qualities are not at hand, and no much larger clone is one base apart.

Libraries were built with the immunoSEQ multiplex PCR assay. A mixture of 60 forward primers for TCR Vbeta segments and 13 reverse primers for TCR Jbeta segments was used in the multiplex PCR. Amplification of the CDR3 region of rearranged TCR beta genes was performed with a multiplex PCR assay on genomic DNA. Amplified TCR beta libraries were sequenced as 87-base-pair reads on the Illumina HiSeq System. The study's processing was this. A later analysis counted about 80 million unique TCR beta chains across the 550 to 750 repertoires, and some 11 million of these chains were shared by at least two donors. Raw reads were error-corrected and collapsed into unique sequences with a nearest-neighbor algorithm that merged closely related sequences to remove PCR and sequencing errors. To assign V, D and J gene segments, CDR3 sequences were aligned to IMGT reference sequences. For a sequence to be retained, at least a six-nucleotide match to both a V gene segment and a J gene segment was required. A rearrangement counted as productive if the CDR3 had no stop codons and remained in frame with V and J, and every other rearrangement counted as non-productive. CDR3 was defined by IMGT convention, running from the second conserved V-encoded cysteine to the conserved J-encoded phenylalanine. The earlier analysis of 587 of the donors excluded sequences that lacked an unambiguous match to a single V gene segment. In an earlier analysis of around 600 of the donors, V segments were called functional above 56.7% productive rearrangements and were called segregating when the between-donor standard deviation exceeded 5%. A statistical classification framework was built to diagnose cytomegalovirus status from the catalog of TCR beta chain sequences. In a later analysis, V and J genes were assigned by comparing TCR nucleotide sequences against IMGT/GENE-DB human TR gene sequences. The TCRdist pipeline was used in a later analysis to assign CDR3 sequences and most-parsimonious VDJ recombination scenarios. A later analysis defined each TCR beta chain by its CDR3 amino acid sequence plus V-gene family, and excluded reads lacking a unique V-gene family. As a way to deal with suspected cross-contamination and a sequencing artifact, a later analysis dropped 640 or so nucleotide sequences that were highly shared and had low generation probability. In a later analysis, a clonal expansion index was calculated for each public chain from normalized within-repertoire ranks of inferred template counts. A later analysis computed generation probabilities with a VDJ recombination model fitted to out-of-frame rearrangements, and checked the results against IGoR. In a later analysis, TCR-TCR, TCR-HLA and TCR-CMV co-occurrence was scored with hypergeometric tests, and a repertoire-size bias correction was applied to TCR pairs. In a later analysis, false discovery rates were estimated by permuting HLA or CMV assignments 20 times. In a later analysis, co-occurring TCRs were grouped with DBSCAN, and TCRdist sequence similarity was added when clustering was performed within HLA-allele-positive subsets. For co-occurrence clustering, repertoires with fewer than 30,000 or more than 120,000 public chains were excluded, along with four to six repertoires with anomalous nucleotide sharing. TCRdb stores this immuneACCESS table with in-frame sequences only. Part of the clones is absent; in the studies checked, under half of the shortfall reflects unresolved V genes, and no reason is known for the rest. V and J calls and clone size are as listed in that table; D and trimming were resolved from the DNA. A total of about 170,000 clones appear in this sample, around 78% of them only once. Together, the top ten hold about 2.1% of the sample.

General findings and caveats noted by the study authors: HLA typing was unavailable for some donors at each locus, so association tests used only the typed subset. While some public TCRs were present in many individuals, most TCR sequences turned up only very rarely across donors. Immune exposure information for the cohort was limited to CMV serostatus. The authors suggested that the approach could potentially be extended to other disease states and immunological phenotypes. The study gave a list of over 150 TCR beta chains associated with cytomegalovirus. Linkage disequilibrium might explain the correlated functional status among segregating V segments, but an unknown experimental factor could not be excluded. Sequencing depth was assumed to be roughly uniform across donors in the presence/absence analyses, though that assumption may not hold. In this cohort, only TCR beta chains were sequenced, and detectable features were limited by the absence of alpha or paired-chain data. The classifier was reported to diagnose cytomegalovirus status with high specificity and sensitivity in both the original and validation cohorts. A later analysis found that TCR association rates varied across HLA loci, with DRB1 alleles showing the most associated TCRs and HLA-C alleles the fewest. When HLA alleles, especially DR and DQ, strongly co-occurred, attributing TCR associations to individual alleles was difficult. Because the 87-base-pair reads could not distinguish some IMGT-functional V segments, including TRBV6-2 and TRBV6-3, those segments were excluded. Because counts were too low, 15 to 20 rarely observed V segments, including chromosome 9 orphons, were left out of the earlier analysis of 500 to 650 of the donors. A further reported finding was that TCR beta sequences accurately predicted the HLA-A and HLA-B alleles for most subjects in the first cohort. Compared with the approximately 670-donor mean, donors in an Asian-associated ancestry cluster had fewer N-insertions in productive TCRs, according to a later genetic analysis. Most CMV-associated TCR beta chains appeared to be HLA-restricted in a later analysis, and the HLA associations seemed to be driven largely by CMV exposure. Compared with equally common non-associated chains, HLA-associated TCR beta chains in a later analysis were more clonally expanded and had lower generation probabilities. In a later genetic analysis, a missense DCLRE1C variant was associated with V-gene and J-gene trimming of TCR beta chains, and the association was replicated in an independent cohort. In vitro tests confirmed that a few of the cytomegalovirus-associated TCR beta chains recognize cytomegalovirus antigens. An earlier analysis of around 600 of the donors showed that most TCR beta V segments appeared in productive rearrangements either about 87% or about 30% of the time, which broadly matched IMGT annotations. Specific HLA alleles were associated with 16,951 TCR beta sequences at a false discovery rate of 0.05 in a later analysis. Several of the top co-occurrence clusters appeared to be linked to parvovirus B19, influenza, CMV and Epstein-Barr virus, according to a later analysis. The sequencing pipeline was judged likely to have produced a cluster of highly shared sequence variants as a technical artifact.

The cohort consisted of some 730 healthy bone marrow donors. Cohort members were all nominally healthy when sampled, although unrecorded immune exposures were likely present. The donor was CMV seropositive and belonged to the group of 250 to 300 seropositive cohort members. Every donor gave a peripheral blood sample, and the peripheral blood mononuclear cells from that sample were used for TCR beta sequencing. Genomic DNA extraction from the blood cell samples was performed with the Qiagen DNeasy Blood Extraction Kit. The clonotype originates from a woman aged 30 to 39 in good health and CMV-seropositive. The sequence joins TRBV7-2 to TRBJ2-1; the D gene cannot be named for sure. Sequencing was done on a sample of PBMCs. The nucleotide sequence reads as follows: TGTGCCAGCAGCTTAGCGCTCCTAACCTACAATGAGCAGTTCTTC. The translation is CASSLALLTYNEQFF.